This T cell receptor beta chain was obtained from a study of T cells in tumors and immune-related adverse events. This CDR3 region has 16 residues. CDR1 and CDR2 from the germline V gene are LNHDA and SQIVND (reference sequence). The junction had 5 bases not matched to a gene; V was cut back by 6 bases and J by 1 base. TCRdb's table, derived via immunoSEQ multiplex PCR, lists solely in-frame clones and lacks some. Here the sample spans about 22,000 clones, 85% to 95% being singletons. Specimen: lymph node tissue, collected from a patient treated with anti-PD-1 therapy. The chain recombines TRBV19 with TRBJ2-1, with 11 nucleotides matching TRBD2. This receptor was obtained from a female donor with metastatic renal cell carcinoma. CDR3 region: CASSLSSGRSYNEQFF. The CDR3 DNA sequence: TGTGCCAGTAGCCTTTCTAGCGGGAGGTCCTACAATGAGCAGTTCTTC.